This T cell receptor beta chain was captured by sequencing in a study of shared clonotypes between healthy human individuals. General study points: Compared with clonotypes that all four donors shared, non-shared clonotypes had lower generation probabilities.

As to this clone: Its antigen is unknown.

CDR1 is MDHEN, CDR2 SYDVKM, per germline. Trimming took 6 bases from V and 5 from J; bases not matched to a gene: 8. The CDR3 consists of 14 residues. CD45RO negativity and positive selection for CCR7 defined naive CD8 cells, a population that excluded terminally differentiated effector memory CD45RA+ cells. Sorted-subset replicate PCR reactions were performed with about 200 ng DNA, corresponding to tens of thousands of T cell genomes. Libraries were prepared by immunoSEQ multiplex PCR; TCRdb keeps only in-frame clonotypes and omits some of them. Of approximately 2,000,000 clones in the sample, 80% to 95% were seen once.

This chain joins TRBV28 and TRBJ1-1; 8 bases are shared with TRBD1. The sequence was collected from a man aged 18 to 35 in good health. Some clones in this sample may be carry-over from other donors' samples. The sample was naive CD8+ T cells from PBMCs. The CDR3 here is CASRIDRGRTEAFF. The CDR3 DNA is TGTGCCAGCAGAATCGACAGGGGAAGAACTGAAGCTTTCTTT.